This TCR beta chain was profiled in a study of graft-versus-host responses after intestinal transplantation. At the level of the study: Grafts were multivisceral, liver-intestinal, or isolated intestinal. Regarding the study as a whole: Analysis identified GvH clones in recipient marrow, with some appearing first in ileum or blood. Peak circulating GvH clone levels were associated with early post-transplant HvG declines.

TCRdb keeps only in-frame clones here, not all; method: immunoSEQ multiplex PCR. The sample has approximately 100,000 clones, roughly 90% seen once. A remark on this clone: The antigen remains unidentified.

Germline V CDR1 and CDR2: MNHEY, SVGAGI. V was clipped by 8 bases and J by 1 base, with 14 bases between them. CDR3 length: 14 residues. This sequence originates from a human donor who received an intestinal transplant. The sample was unstimulated CD4+ T cells sorted from spleen or lymph node cells, taken before intestinal transplant. This chain connects TRBV6-5 to TRBJ1-1, with D perhaps matching TRBD1 (5 bases). For the CDR3, the DNA is TGTGCCAGCCACCCCGGGGGGGGGAACACTGAAGCTTTCTTT. This sequence encodes CASHPGGGNTEAFF.